This T cell receptor beta chain was sequenced during a study of CD8 T cells in ankylosing spondylitis. Regarding the study as a whole: Characteristic of ankylosing spondylitis blood, it appeared, was a TCR beta motif comprising several highly homologous variants. Significant enrichment of disease-linked clones was reportedly seen in matched ankylosing spondylitis synovial fluid. Earlier studies detected some motif variants in reactive arthritis synovial fluid and blood.

This clonotype came up many times. Antigen: not known. Germline CDR1 SGHDN, CDR2 FVKESK. The V end lost 2 bases, the J end lost 0 bases, and 17 bases lay between the germline ends. CDR3 length: 18 residues. In making TCR beta libraries, quantitative 5'-RACE with molecular barcodes was used. One entry per CDR3 protein, called by TCRdb with MiXCR from the 5' RACE reads. The data contain around 150,000 distinct CDR3 sequences, approximately 16% of them seen just once; the ten biggest clones take up approximately 7.8%. Material for sequencing was blood, either unsorted or a sorted T cell fraction (not recorded which). V and J are TRBV14 and TRBJ1-3; D might be TRBD1 (6 bases). The TCR sequence derives from a male donor with ankylosing spondylitis or in good health (not recorded which). CDR3: CASSQTEGGDYSGNTIYF. CDR3 bases: TGTGCCAGCAGCCAAACAGAGGGGGGCGACTACTCTGGAAACACCATATATTTT. The full variable domain, its missing parts supplied by reference TRBV14 and TRBJ1-3, is EAGVTQFPSHSVIEKGQTVTLRCDPISGHDNLYWYRRVMGKEIKFLLHFVKESKQDESGMPNNRFLAERTGGTYSTLKVQPAELEDSGVYFCASSQTEGGDYSGNTIYFGEGSWLTVV.